The next 27 T cell receptor beta chains were all read from a single sample in a study of cytomegalovirus exposure and HLA in healthy donors (dated by TCRdb to 2017 to 2019). The library relied on the immunoSEQ multiplex PCR assay. The multiplex PCR relied on a mix of 60 forward primers for TCR Vbeta segments and 13 reverse primers for TCR Jbeta segments. As stored in TCRdb, this immuneACCESS dataset retains in-frame rearrangements with V and J assigned. A fraction of the clones does not appear; measured against another copy, unresolved V genes explain less than half of the discrepancy, and the remainder lacks a known reason. This sample is represented by 150,000 to 200,000 clones; 75% to 80% of them were singletons. The top ten clonotypes cover 6.3% of the sample. Material: PBMCs. These receptors all stem from a man aged 40-49 years in good health and CMV-seropositive.

The genes are TRBV6-5 and TRBJ1-5; possibly TRBD1 for D (6 bases). CDR3 length: 13 residues. Looked up from germline, CDR1 is MNHEY and CDR2 is SVGAGI. The germline V and J ends were trimmed by 4 bases and 6 bases, with 10 bases remaining between them. The CDR3 here is CASSSQGTQPQHF. The CDR3 coding sequence is TGTGCCAGCAGTTCGCAGGGGACTCAGCCCCAGCATTTT.

The gene calls are TRBV9 and TRBJ2-1; D possibly corresponds to TRBD2 (6 bases). There are 15 residues in the CDR3. V lost 0 bases, J lost 6 bases, and 13 bases lay in between. Germline V gene lookup returns CDR1 SGDLS and CDR2 YYNGEE. CDR3: CASSVGALAINEQFF. DNA for the CDR3: TGTGCCAGCAGCGTAGGAGCCCTAGCGATCAATGAGCAGTTCTTC.

This clone was counted only a few times. V and J are TRBV19 and TRBJ1-2; no firm D call. CDR1 and CDR2 (germline): LNHDA, SQIVND (reference sequence). The CDR3 is 13 residues long. Trimming left V 8 bases short and J 4 bases short, with 14 bases between. The CDR3, as DNA: TGTGCCAGTGTGCCGGGATCGCCCTATGGCTACACCTTC. Residues: CASVPGSPYGYTF.

In its sample, this clone was seen once. The chain couples TRBV5-1 to TRBJ2-7, with TRBD2 matching over 9 bases. Unmatched junction bases numbered 12, after V lost 0 bases and J lost 8 bases. Looked up from germline, CDR1 is SGHRS and CDR2 is YFSETQ. The CDR3 runs to 16 residues. Here the CDR3 reads CASSLAPGTSFAQQYF. The CDR3 DNA reads TGCGCCAGCAGCTTGGCCCCCGGGACTAGCTTCGCGCAGCAGTACTTC.

In this sample, this clone turned up once. J is TRBJ2-7 and V is TRBV28; D possibly corresponds to TRBD2 (6 bases). The CDR3 has 15 residues. With 4 bases removed from V and 4 bases from J, the gap between germline ends came to 17 bases. The V gene's germline CDR1 is MDHEN and CDR2 SYDVKM. The chain's CDR3 is CASSSPGDSLYEQYF. Here the CDR3 DNA reads TGTGCCAGCAGTTCTCCGGGAGACTCACTATACGAGCAGTACTTC.

The genes are TRBV19 and TRBJ2-2, with D perhaps TRBD1 (6 bases). The germline V gene has CDR1 LNHDA and CDR2 SQIVND (reference sequence). Trimming stripped 5 bases from V and 1 base from J, with 11 bases between. The CDR3 totals 15 residues. The CDR3 sequence: CASSPGTLNTGELFF. CDR3 sequence (DNA): TGTGCCAGTAGTCCCGGGACATTGAACACCGGGGAGCTGTTTTTT.

The gene calls are TRBV5-1 and TRBJ2-5, with a possible D match to TRBD2 (5 bases). Germline values: CDR1 SGHRS, CDR2 YFSETQ. This CDR3 is 14 amino acids long. The germline V and J ends were trimmed by 7 bases and 3 bases, with 16 bases remaining between them. DNA of the CDR3: TGCGCCAGCGGAGGAATGGGTCAGGAAGAGACCCAGTACTTC. Amino acids: CASGGMGQEETQYF.

This chain uses TRBV28 with TRBJ2-2; 11 positions agree with TRBD2. The trim removed 5 bases at V and 4 bases at J, leaving 3 bases unmatched. Germline values: CDR1 MDHEN, CDR2 SYDVKM. This CDR3 has 15 residues. CDR3 loop: CASSQLAGVTGELFF. CDR3 nucleotide sequence: TGTGCCAGCAGTCAACTAGCGGGAGTCACCGGGGAGCTGTTTTTT.

The J gene is TRBJ2-6, the V gene TRBV9, with D maybe TRBD1 (6 bases). V lost 6 bases, J lost 2 bases, and 9 bases lay in between. Germline assignment: CDR1 SGDLS and CDR2 YYNGEE. The CDR3 sequence is 14 residues long. The CDR3, as DNA: TGTGCCAGCACCACAGGGACTGGGGCCAACGTCCTGACTTTC. It encodes CASTTGTGANVLTF.

CDR3 DNA sequence: TGTGCCAGCAGTTTATCGCGTGGGAGCGGGGCCCAGTACTTC. Translation gives CASSLSRGSGAQYF. This chain connects TRBV27 to TRBJ2-5; 7 nucleotides agree with TRBD2. Trimming took 0 bases from V and 9 from J; bases not matched to a gene: 7. The CDR3 consists of 14 residues. Germline V gene sequence: CDR1 MNHEY, CDR2 SMNVEV (reference sequence).

The rearrangement links TRBV5-1 to TRBJ2-5, with D possibly matching TRBD1 (7 bases). Germline lookup yields CDR1 SGHRS and CDR2 YFSETQ. The V gene lost 4 bases and the J gene lost 5 bases, with 15 bases spanning the gap. The CDR3 has 14 amino acids. CDR3 DNA sequence: TGCGCCAGCAGCGCGGGACAGTCCCCCGAGACCCAGTACTTC. It encodes CASSAGQSPETQYF. The variable domain in full, completed from reference TRBV5-1 and TRBJ2-5, reads KAGVTQTPRYLIKTRGQQVTLSCSPISGHRSVSWYQQTPGQGLQFLFEYFSETQRNKGNFPGRFSGRQFSNSRSEMNVSTLELGDSALYLCASSAGQSPETQYFGPGTRLLVL.

V and J are TRBV10-3 and TRBJ2-7; D is uncertain. Germline V gene data show CDR1 as ENHRY and CDR2 as SYGVKD. Trimming took 0 bases from V and 1 from J, leaving 7 bases between them. CDR3 length: 14 amino acids. CDR3 sequence reads: CAISESGRSYEQYF. CDR3 DNA: TGTGCCATCAGTGAGTCTGGCAGGTCCTACGAGCAGTACTTC.

The chain combines TRBV7-3 with TRBJ2-3, with D possibly TRBD2 on 6 matching bases. V was trimmed by 0 bases and J by 2 bases, leaving 9 bases between them. The CDR3 extends over 15 amino acids. Germline CDR1 reads SGHTA; CDR2 reads FQGTGA. The CDR3: CASSLTAGPTDTQYF. The CDR3, as DNA: TGTGCCAGCAGCTTAACAGCGGGTCCCACAGATACGCAGTATTTT.

V is TRBV2 and J is TRBJ2-5; D gene ambiguous. Trimming left V 0 bases short and J 5 bases short, with 4 bases between. The CDR3 spans 12 residues. The germline V gene has CDR1 SNHLY and CDR2 FYNNEI. The CDR3 spells CASSEAQETQYF. The CDR3 coding sequence is TGTGCCAGCAGTGAAGCGCAGGAGACCCAGTACTTC.

This clone was recorded only once. The rearrangement uses TRBV9 and TRBJ2-1, with 7 bases fitting TRBD2. This CDR3 contains 14 residues. CDR1 is SGDLS and CDR2 is YYNGEE in the germline V gene. Trimming removed 3 bases from V and 5 bases from J; junction bases left unmatched: 5. The CDR3 sequence is CASSAGGGNNEQFF. The CDR3 nucleotides read TGTGCCAGCAGCGCAGGCGGGGGAAACAATGAGCAGTTCTTC.

The V call is TRBV7-3, the J call TRBJ2-3; 9 nucleotides agree with TRBD2. Trimming removed 4 bases from V and 6 bases from J; junction bases left unmatched: 5. The CDR3 totals 14 residues. The germline CDR1 and CDR2 sequences are SGHTA and FQGTGA. CDR3 residues: CASSSGLAFDTQYF. For the CDR3, the DNA is TGTGCCAGCAGCTCCGGACTAGCGTTCGATACGCAGTATTTT. Complete variable domain (other parts from reference TRBV7-3 and TRBJ2-3): GAGVSQTPSNKVTEKGKYVELRCDPISGHTALYWYRQSLGQGPEFLIYFQGTGAADDSGLPNDRFFAVRPEGSVSTLKIQRTERGDSAVYLCASSSGLAFDTQYFGPGTRLTVL.

V usage is TRBV28 and J usage is TRBJ2-7; TRBD2 might be the D (6 bases). The CDR3 is made up of 18 amino acids. V was cut by 5 bases and J by 2 bases, with 25 bases left in between. From germline, CDR1 is MDHEN and CDR2 SYDVKM. The CDR3 is CASSPRGGSAEGTYEQYF. DNA for the CDR3: TGTGCCAGCAGTCCCCGGGGAGGTAGCGCCGAAGGCACCTACGAGCAGTACTTC.

The chain has TRBV18 and TRBJ1-4; 8 nucleotides agree with TRBD1. Trimming cost V 5 bases and J 0 bases; bases outside gene matches: 2. Germline V gene sequence: CDR1 KGHSH, CDR2 LQKENI. CDR3 size: 15 residues. The CDR3 DNA reads TGTGCCAGCTCATGGACAGGGACAACTAATGAAAAACTGTTTTTT. It translates to CASSWTGTTNEKLFF. Based on the CDR3 plus reference TRBV18 and TRBJ1-4, the full variable domain is NAGVMQNPRHLVRRRGQEARLRCSPMKGHSHVYWYRQLPEEGLKFMVYLQKENIIDESGMPKERFSAEFPKEGPSILRIQQVVRGDSAAYFCASSWTGTTNEKLFFGSGTQLSVL.

The chain employs TRBV11-2 and TRBJ2-7; TRBD2 is a possible D gene (5 bases). Germline V gene sequence: CDR1 SGHAT, CDR2 FQNNGV. V lost 4 bases, J lost 7 bases, and 23 bases lay in between. CDR3 length: 16 residues. The CDR3 bases are TGTGCCAGCAGCTCTCTACTGAGGGAAGCTTTTATGGAGCAGTACTTC. This sequence encodes CASSSLLREAFMEQYF.

Turning to this clone: One end of the junction fails to match germline, which may point to a read error. The same CDR3 arises from other DNA sequences in this sample as well. The rearrangement links TRBV4-2 to TRBJ1-1, with a weak D call TRBD1 (5 bases). This CDR3 spans 14 amino acids. Germline V gene data show CDR1 as LGHNA and CDR2 as YNFKEQ. CDR3 sequence: CASSQDYRGTEAFF. DNA of the CDR3: TGTGCCAGCAGCCAAGATTATCGGGGGACTGAAGCCTTCTTT.

The gene calls are TRBV28 and TRBJ2-5, with a tentative D call TRBD2 (5 bases). The CDR3 totals 11 residues. CDR1 is MDHEN, CDR2 SYDVKM, per germline. Trimming shortened V by 6 bases and J by 14 bases, and 16 bases separated the two germline ends. CDR3: CASRGDSPPYF. CDR3 bases: TGTGCCAGCAGGGGAGACTCTCCCCCTTACTTC.

Of note for this clone: A junction end diverges from the germline sequence, so it may reflect a read error. The same CDR3 arises from other DNA sequences in this sample as well. CDR3 DNA sequence: TGTGCTAGCGGTTTGGGCGGGCAGGGAGGGGAGACCCAGTACTTC. Encoded protein: CASGLGGQGGETQYF. The chain combines TRBV12-5 with TRBJ2-5, with 7 positions matching TRBD2. The V gene's germline CDR1 is LGHNT and CDR2 FRNRAP. The CDR3 contains 15 residues.

The rearrangement uses TRBV7-9 and TRBJ2-2; D is possibly TRBD2 (6 bases). This CDR3 is 15 amino acids long. Trimming removed 6 bases at V and 8 bases at J, with 19 bases between. Germline assignment: CDR1 SEHNR and CDR2 FQNEAQ (reference sequence). The CDR3 nucleotides are TGTGCCAGCAGGGATATAGCGGTTCTGGTAGGGGAGCTGTTTTTT. Protein: CASRDIAVLVGELFF.

The chain employs TRBV27 and TRBJ2-5, with a weak D call TRBD1 (5 bases). TRBJ2-7 explains the end of the DNA better; the J call may be wrong. CDR3 length: 14 residues. Germline CDR1 reads MNHEY; CDR2 reads SMNVEV (reference sequence). CDR3: CASSLNPGIYEQYF. The DNA for the CDR3 is TGTGCCAGCAGTTTAAATCCAGGGATCTACGAGCAGTACTTC.

The V call is TRBV12-5, the J call TRBJ2-2; weak D call: TRBD1 (6 bases). There are 15 residues in the CDR3. CDR1 LGHNT and CDR2 FRNRAP come from the germline V gene. Trimming took 5 bases from V and 6 from J, leaving 16 bases between them. This CDR3 reads CASGPTQGYAGELFF. CDR3 sequence (DNA): TGTGCTAGTGGTCCCACCCAGGGGTACGCCGGGGAGCTGTTTTTT.

The rearrangement uses TRBV30 and TRBJ2-5; 10 positions match TRBD2. The CDR3 has 14 amino acids. Germline loops: CDR1 GTSNPN, CDR2 SVGIG (reference sequence). Trimming took 3 bases from V and 7 from J; bases not matched to a gene: 8. The CDR3 coding sequence is TGTGCCTGGAGCGGACTAGCGGAAAGGGGGACCCAGTACTTC. It specifies CAWSGLAERGTQYF. Full variable domain (missing parts from reference TRBV30 and TRBJ2-5): SQTIHQWPATLVQPVGSPLSLECTVEGTSNPNLYWYRQAAGRGLQLLFYSVGIGQISSEVPQNLSASRPQDRQFILSSKKLLLSDSGFYLCAWSGLAERGTQYFGPGTRLLVL.

The CDR3 bases are TGCAGCGTTGAAGGCGCTAACACTGAAGCTTTCTTT. Translating gives CSVEGANTEAFF. The rearrangement uses TRBV29-1 and TRBJ1-1; no firm D call. Trimming pared 1 base from V and 2 bases from J, leaving 5 bases between. The CDR3 spans 12 residues. The germline CDR1 and CDR2 sequences are SQVTM and ANQGSEA.